This record concerns one T cell receptor beta chain sequence. What it binds is unknown. These data are taken from a study of shared clonotypes between healthy human individuals. Study context: For every donor, three CD4 naive, three CD4 memory, two CD8 naive and one CD8 memory plates were used.

Trimming removed 0 bases at V and 0 bases at J, with 9 bases between. The germline gives CDR1 MGHRA, CDR2 YSYEKL. The CDR3 covers 15 residues. Assay: immunoSEQ multiplex PCR; the TCRdb copy retains only in-frame clones and omits some. The data show hundreds of thousands of clones, with about 96% seen just once and about 0.11% held by the top ten. The naive CD8 population came from CD45RO-negative cells selected for CCR7, without terminally differentiated effector memory CD45RA+ cells. General observations from the study: Across a handful of donors, naive CD4 shared roughly 5%, naive CD8 around 3.5%, memory CD4 about 2.4%, memory CD8 about 0.38%.

The chain links TRBV4-1 to TRBJ2-7, with D perhaps matching TRBD2 (5 bases). The TCR was taken from a woman aged 30 to 39 in good health. Source material: naive CD8+ T cells sorted from blood. CDR3 bases: TGCGCCAGCAGCCAAGAAGGAGGCAGCTCCTACGAGCAGTACTTC. It yields the protein CASSQEGGSSYEQYF.